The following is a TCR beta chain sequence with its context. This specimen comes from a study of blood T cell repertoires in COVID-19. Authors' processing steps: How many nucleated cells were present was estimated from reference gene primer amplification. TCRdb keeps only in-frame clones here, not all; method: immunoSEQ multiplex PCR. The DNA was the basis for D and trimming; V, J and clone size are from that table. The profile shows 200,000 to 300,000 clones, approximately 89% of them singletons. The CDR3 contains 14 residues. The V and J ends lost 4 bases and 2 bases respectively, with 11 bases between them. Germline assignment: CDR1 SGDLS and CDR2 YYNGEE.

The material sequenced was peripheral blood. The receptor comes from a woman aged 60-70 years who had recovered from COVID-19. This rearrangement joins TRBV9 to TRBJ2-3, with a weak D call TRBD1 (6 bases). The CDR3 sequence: CASSIRGNTDTQYF. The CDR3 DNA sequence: TGTGCCAGCAGCATAAGGGGGAACACAGATACGCAGTATTTT.